This note documents a single T cell receptor (beta chain) sequence. What it binds is unknown. This record comes from a study of T cell repertoires and HLA-DP antigens. The trim removed 0 bases at V and 6 bases at J, leaving 5 bases unmatched. CDR1 SGHNT and CDR2 YENEEA come from the germline V gene. CDR3 length equals 14 residues. Only in-frame clones appear in the TCRdb table, and some are missing; sequencing was by immunoSEQ multiplex PCR. The sample includes more than 90,000 clones, about 92% of them seen just once. This clonotype was obtained from a woman aged 18 to 35 in good health and CMV-seronegative. This sequence joins TRBV11-3 and TRBJ2-7; 7 bases are shared with TRBD1. The sequenced sample consisted of CD4+ T cells from PBMCs. DNA for the CDR3: TGTGCCAGCAGCTTAGATCGACAGGGCGGCGAGCAGTACTTC. This gives the protein CASSLDRQGGEQYF.